This TCR beta chain was obtained from a study of identical twins. Study observations and caveats: Rather than following the same donors, the conclusions depended on cross-sectional statistical analysis. Sequences that were out-of-frame, alpha and twin-shared displayed an excess of low generation probability.

This clonotype turned up a few times. Its specificity is unknown. The CDR3 contains 16 residues. The V and J ends lost 5 bases and 6 bases, in that order; junction bases with no gene match: 7. One entry per CDR3 protein results from TCRdb running MiXCR on the 5' RACE reads. This table has 700,000 or so distinct CDR3 sequences, 8.6% appearing once. A further study also used this sample, focusing on yellow fever vaccine responses in identical twins.

The V call is TRBV12-3 or TRBV12-4, the J call TRBJ2-2; 12 bases agree with TRBD2. This TCR was recovered from a woman aged 18-29 years in good health. What was sequenced was PBMCs. The CDR3 DNA sequence: TGTGCCAGCAGTAGGACTAGCGGGGTACGGTCCGGGGAGCTGTTTTTT. This codes for CASSRTSGVRSGELFF.